The clone carrying this TCR beta chain was picked up one time. Antigen: not known. This record comes from a study of T cell responses to AZD1222 COVID-19 vaccine. Study-wide points: Seropositivity was recorded at baseline in only a handful of AZD1222 recipients. Donors, mostly white British, included more females; clonal diversity was possibly underestimated. Vaccine-associated CD4 TCRs spanned spike, dominant at 160-218 and 743-854.

The V gene's germline CDR1 is LGHDT and CDR2 YNNKEL (reference sequence). Trimming stripped 0 bases from V and 10 bases from J, with 19 bases between. The CDR3 spans 17 residues. Assay used: immunoSEQ multiplex PCR; TCRdb lists only in-frame clones, some missing. The sample lists roughly 120,000 clones, around 82% occurring once. This sample comprised peripheral blood, obtained on day 0 of AZD1222 vaccination. The origin of this receptor is an adult in good health. The chain joins TRBV3-1 (or the pseudogene TRBV3-2) to TRBJ1-6; maybe TRBD1 (5 bases). The CDR3 sequence is CASSQEGYRSDSSPLHF. The CDR3 region has the DNA TGTGCCAGCAGCCAAGAGGGATACAGGTCTGACTCCTCACCCCTCCACTTT.